A single sample gave rise to the 8 T cell receptor beta chains below, sequenced in a study of blood T cells in healthy people across ages. Primed by a sample-barcoded 5' primer and a J-beta primer mix, a second PCR proceeded for about 6 to 11 cycles. In TCRdb, the 5' RACE reads were re-called with MiXCR into one record per CDR3 protein. Of about 1.4 million distinct CDR3 sequences in the sample, almost 60% are singletons; the top ten hold roughly 7%. Sequencing input: blood. These receptors came from a young man in good health.

This clonotype was recorded only once. V is TRBV12-3 or TRBV12-4 and J is TRBJ1-1; no clear D gene. The CDR3 is 12 amino acids. Trimming left V 0 bases short and J 11 bases short, with 10 bases between. Written as DNA, the CDR3 is TGTGCCAGCAGTTTAGCGCCGTCCCGGGCTTTCTTT. Amino acid sequence: CASSLAPSRAFF.

The chain uses TRBV28 and TRBJ2-5, with TRBD2 matching 12 bases. The CDR3 is made up of 18 amino acids. The V segment lost 8 bases and the J segment 1 base; nucleotides outside the gene matches: 14. Germline V gene sequence: CDR1 MDHEN, CDR2 SYDVKM. In DNA form, the CDR3 reads TGTGCCAGCCTTACTAGCGGGGGGACGACAAAAAGCCAAGAGACCCAGTACTTC. This translates into CASLTSGGTTKSQETQYF.

CDR3 residues: CSARVSGGAVNEQFF. DNA of the CDR3: TGCAGTGCTAGAGTTAGCGGGGGGGCCGTTAATGAGCAGTTCTTC. This chain uses TRBV20-1 with TRBJ2-1, with 11 bases lining up with TRBD2. The V and J ends lost 1 base and 7 bases, in that order; junction bases with no gene match: 6. CDR1 is DFQATT, CDR2 SNEGSKA, per germline (reference sequence). The CDR3 contains 15 residues.

The J gene is TRBJ2-1, the V gene TRBV7-6; 10 bases match TRBD2. The CDR3 has 18 residues. Germline CDR1 SGHVS, CDR2 FNYEAQ. V dropped 1 base and J dropped 2; count of bases not matched to a gene: 8. CDR3: CASSLGSSGSYTYNEQFF. In DNA, the CDR3 is TGTGCCAGCAGCTTAGGATCTAGCGGGAGTTACACCTACAATGAGCAGTTCTTC.

The chain combines TRBV20-1 with TRBJ2-3; 9 bases line up with TRBD2. V gave up 6 bases and J gave up 2 bases; unmatched junction bases: 12. Germline loops: CDR1 DFQATT, CDR2 SNEGSKA (reference sequence). The CDR3 covers 16 residues. This CDR3 reads CSAQTSGPLATDTQYF. The CDR3 region has the DNA TGCAGTGCACAGACTAGCGGCCCTTTGGCCACAGATACGCAGTATTTT.

J is TRBJ1-2 and V is TRBV7-9; TRBD1 is a possible D gene (5 bases). The CDR3 totals 14 residues. Trimming removed 1 base at V and 3 bases at J, with 9 bases between. Per the germline V gene, CDR1 is SEHNR and CDR2 is FQNEAQ (reference sequence). CDR3 DNA sequence: TGTGCCAGCAGCTTAGACCTCAGGGACTATGGCTACACCTTC. Amino acid sequence: CASSLDLRDYGYTF.

The chain uses TRBV5-1 and TRBJ2-3; D is perhaps TRBD1 (6 bases). V was pared by 0 bases and J by 3 bases, with 14 bases between. From germline, CDR1 is SGHRS and CDR2 YFSETQ. This CDR3 contains 16 residues. CDR3 nucleotide sequence: TGCGCCAGCAGCTTGGTCCCACAGGGCAGAACAGATACGCAGTATTTT. Amino acid sequence: CASSLVPQGRTDTQYF.

Many counts were recorded for this clonotype. The chain joins TRBV7-8 to TRBJ2-3, with 10 positions matching TRBD2. Unmatched junction bases numbered 9, after V lost 5 bases and J lost 4 bases. The germline V gene encodes CDR1 SGHVS and CDR2 FQNEAQ. The CDR3 spans 16 residues. This chain's CDR3 is CASSHRTSGRPDTQYF. The CDR3 nucleotides are TGTGCCAGCAGCCACAGGACTAGCGGCCGCCCAGATACGCAGTATTTT.